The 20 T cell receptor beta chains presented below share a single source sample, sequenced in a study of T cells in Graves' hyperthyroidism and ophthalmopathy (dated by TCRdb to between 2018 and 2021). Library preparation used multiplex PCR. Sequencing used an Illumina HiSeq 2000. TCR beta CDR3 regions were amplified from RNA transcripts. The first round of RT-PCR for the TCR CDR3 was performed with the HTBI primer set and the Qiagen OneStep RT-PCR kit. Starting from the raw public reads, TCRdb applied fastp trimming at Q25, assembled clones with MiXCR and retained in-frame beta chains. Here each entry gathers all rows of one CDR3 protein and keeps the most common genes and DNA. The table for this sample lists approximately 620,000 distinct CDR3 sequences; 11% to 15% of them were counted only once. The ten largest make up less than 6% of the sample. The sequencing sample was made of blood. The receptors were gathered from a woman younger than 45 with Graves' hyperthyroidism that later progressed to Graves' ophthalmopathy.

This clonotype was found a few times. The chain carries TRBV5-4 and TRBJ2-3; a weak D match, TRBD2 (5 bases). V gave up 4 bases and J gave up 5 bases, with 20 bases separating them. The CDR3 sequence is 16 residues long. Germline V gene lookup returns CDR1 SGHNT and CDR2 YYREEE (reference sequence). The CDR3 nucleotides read TGTGCCAGCAGCCTCGATCCAGGAGGACGAGGAGATACGCAGTATTTT. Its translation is CASSLDPGGRGDTQYF.

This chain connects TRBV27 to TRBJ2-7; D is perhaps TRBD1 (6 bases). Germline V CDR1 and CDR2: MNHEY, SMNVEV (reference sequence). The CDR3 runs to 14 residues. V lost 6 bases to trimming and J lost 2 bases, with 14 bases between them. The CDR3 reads CASRSGTSPYEQYF. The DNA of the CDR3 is TGTGCCAGCAGGTCCGGGACATCTCCCTACGAGCAGTACTTC.

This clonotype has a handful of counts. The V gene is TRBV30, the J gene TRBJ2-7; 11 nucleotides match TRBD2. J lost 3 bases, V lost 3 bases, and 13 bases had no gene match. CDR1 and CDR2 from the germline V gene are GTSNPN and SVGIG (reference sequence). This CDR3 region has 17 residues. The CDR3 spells CAWRRTLTSGSFYEQYF. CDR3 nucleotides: TGTGCCTGGAGACGGACGCTTACTAGCGGGAGCTTCTACGAGCAGTACTTC.

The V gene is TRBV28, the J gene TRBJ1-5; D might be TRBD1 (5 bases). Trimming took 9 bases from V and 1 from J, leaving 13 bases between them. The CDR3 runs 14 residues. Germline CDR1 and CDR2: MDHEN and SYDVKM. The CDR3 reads CASRGGGSNQPQHF. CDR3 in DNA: TGTGCCAGTAGGGGCGGGGGAAGCAATCAGCCCCAGCATTTT.

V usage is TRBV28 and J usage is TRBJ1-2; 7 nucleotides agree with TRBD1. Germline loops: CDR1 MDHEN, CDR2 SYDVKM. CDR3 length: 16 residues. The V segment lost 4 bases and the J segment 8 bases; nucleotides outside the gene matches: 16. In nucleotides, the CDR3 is TGTGCCAGCAGTTCAACCCGACAGGGAGCCGTCAGGGGCTACACCTTC. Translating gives CASSSTRQGAVRGYTF.

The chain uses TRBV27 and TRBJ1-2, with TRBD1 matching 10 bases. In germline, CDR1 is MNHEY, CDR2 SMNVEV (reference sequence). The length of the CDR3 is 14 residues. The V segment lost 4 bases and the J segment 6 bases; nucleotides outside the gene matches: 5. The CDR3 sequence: CASSSPTGGDGYTF. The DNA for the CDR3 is TGTGCCAGCAGTTCACCGACAGGGGGCGATGGCTACACCTTC.

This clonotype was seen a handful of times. The CDR3 sequence is CASSTRNNQPQHF. CDR3 nucleotides: TGTGCCAGTAGTACACGCAACAATCAGCCCCAGCATTTT. V gene TRBV19 combines with J gene TRBJ1-5; no reliable D call. V shed 4 bases and J shed 3 bases, with 7 bases lying between them. The germline gives CDR1 LNHDA, CDR2 SQIVND (reference sequence). The CDR3 is made up of 13 amino acids.

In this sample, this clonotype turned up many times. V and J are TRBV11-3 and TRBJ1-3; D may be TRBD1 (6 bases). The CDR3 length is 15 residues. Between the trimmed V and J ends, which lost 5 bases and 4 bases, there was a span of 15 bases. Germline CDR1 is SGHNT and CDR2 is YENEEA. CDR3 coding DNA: TGTGCCAGCAGCCCGACGGACAGTTTCGGAAACACCATATATTTT. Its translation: CASSPTDSFGNTIYF.

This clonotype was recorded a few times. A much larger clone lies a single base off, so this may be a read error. This CDR3 is CASSLADGHGYTF. As DNA, the CDR3 is TGTGCCAGCAGTTTAGCAGATGGCCATGGCTACACCTTC. This rearrangement joins TRBV28 to TRBJ1-2; unclear D gene. The CDR3 consists of 13 residues. V lost 2 bases to trimming and J lost 6 bases, with 10 bases between them. In germline, CDR1 is MDHEN, CDR2 SYDVKM.

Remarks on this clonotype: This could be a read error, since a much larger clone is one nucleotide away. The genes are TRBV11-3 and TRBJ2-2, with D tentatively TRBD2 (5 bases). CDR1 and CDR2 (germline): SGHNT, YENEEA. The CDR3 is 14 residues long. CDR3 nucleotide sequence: TGTGCCAGCAGCTTAGTTCGGGGAACCGGGGAGCTGTTGTTT. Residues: CASSLVRGTGELLF.

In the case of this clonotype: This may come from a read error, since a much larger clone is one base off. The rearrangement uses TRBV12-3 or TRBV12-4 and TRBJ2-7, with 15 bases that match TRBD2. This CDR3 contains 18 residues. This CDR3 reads CASSPGTSGRLSSHEQYF. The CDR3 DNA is TGTGCCAGCAGCCCCGGGACTAGCGGGAGGCTAAGCTCCCACGAGCAGTACTTC.

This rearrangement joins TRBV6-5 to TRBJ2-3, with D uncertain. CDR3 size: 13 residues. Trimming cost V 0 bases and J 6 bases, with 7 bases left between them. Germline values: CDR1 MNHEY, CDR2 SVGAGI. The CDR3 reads CASSYSLVDTQYF. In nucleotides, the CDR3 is TGTGCCAGCAGTTACTCGCTCGTTGATACGCAGTATTTT.

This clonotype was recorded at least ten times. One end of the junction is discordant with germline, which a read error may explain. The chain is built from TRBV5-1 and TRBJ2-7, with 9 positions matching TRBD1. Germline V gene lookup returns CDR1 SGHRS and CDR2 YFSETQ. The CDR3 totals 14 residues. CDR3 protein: CASSPTGGAYEQYF. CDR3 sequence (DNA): TGTGCCAGCAGTCCTACAGGGGGCGCCTACGAGCAGTACTTC.

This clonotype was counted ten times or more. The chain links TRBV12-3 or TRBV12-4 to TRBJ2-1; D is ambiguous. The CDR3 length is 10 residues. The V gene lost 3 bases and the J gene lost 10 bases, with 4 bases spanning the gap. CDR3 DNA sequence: TGTGCCAGCAGTTTCGTCGAGCAGTTCTTC. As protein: CASSFVEQFF.

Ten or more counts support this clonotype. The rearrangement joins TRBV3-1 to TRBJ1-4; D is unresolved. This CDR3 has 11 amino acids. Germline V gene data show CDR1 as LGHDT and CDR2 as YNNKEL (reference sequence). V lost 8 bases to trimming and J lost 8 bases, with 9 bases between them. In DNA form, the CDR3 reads TGTGCCAGCGGGCTCGTGGAAAAACTGTTTTTT. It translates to CASGLVEKLFF.

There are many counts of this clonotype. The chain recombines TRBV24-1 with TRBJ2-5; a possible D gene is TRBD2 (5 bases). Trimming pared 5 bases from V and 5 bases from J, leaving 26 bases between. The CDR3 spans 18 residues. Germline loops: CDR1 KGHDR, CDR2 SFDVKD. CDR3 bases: TGTGCCACCAGTGGTGCGGGCAATCGGCTGAATTGTTCGGAGACCCAGTACTTC. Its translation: CATSGAGNRLNCSETQYF.

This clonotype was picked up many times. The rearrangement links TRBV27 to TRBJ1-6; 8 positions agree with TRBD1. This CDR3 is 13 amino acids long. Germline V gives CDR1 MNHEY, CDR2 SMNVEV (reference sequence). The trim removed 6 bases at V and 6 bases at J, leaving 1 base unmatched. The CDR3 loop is CASRGQVNSPLHF. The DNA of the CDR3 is TGTGCCAGCAGGGGACAGGTTAATTCACCCCTCCACTTT.

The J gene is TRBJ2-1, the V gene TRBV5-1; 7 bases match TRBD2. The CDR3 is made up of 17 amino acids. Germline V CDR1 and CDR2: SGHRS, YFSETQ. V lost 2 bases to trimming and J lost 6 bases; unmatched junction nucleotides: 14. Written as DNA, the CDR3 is TGCGCCAGCAGCTTTGGTCTAGCGGACGAGCTAGGCAATGAGCAGTTCTTC. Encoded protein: CASSFGLADELGNEQFF.

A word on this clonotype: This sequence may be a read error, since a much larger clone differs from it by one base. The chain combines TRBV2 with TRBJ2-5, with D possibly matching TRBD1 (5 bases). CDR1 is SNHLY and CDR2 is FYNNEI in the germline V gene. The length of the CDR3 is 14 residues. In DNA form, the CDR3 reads TGTACCAGCAGTGAGCCGCAGGGACAAGAGACCCAGTACTTC. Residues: CTSSEPQGQETQYF.

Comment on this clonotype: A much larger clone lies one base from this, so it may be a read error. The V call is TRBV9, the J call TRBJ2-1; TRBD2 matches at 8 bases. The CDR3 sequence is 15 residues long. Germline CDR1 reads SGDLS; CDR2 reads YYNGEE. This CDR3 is CASSPTAGELREQSF. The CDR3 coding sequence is TGTGCCAGCAGCCCGACAGCGGGGGAGCTTCGGGAGCAGTCCTTC. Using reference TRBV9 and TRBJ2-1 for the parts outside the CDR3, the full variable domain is DSGVTQTPKHLITATGQRVTLRCSPRSGDLSVYWYQQSLDQGLQFLIQYYNGEERAKGNILERFSAQQFPDLHSELNLSSLELGDSALYFCASSPTAGELREQSFGPGTRLTVL.